This T cell receptor (beta chain) was profiled in a study of T cell repertoires in cytomegalovirus infection. Study-wide context: From public TCR beta signatures came an indication of both CMV infection and matching HLA type.

V trimming: 2 bases; J trimming: 3 bases; junction bases outside the gene matches: 7. CDR1 and CDR2 (germline): ENHRY, SYGVKD. The CDR3 spans 17 residues. Concerning this clonotype: The antigen is unknown.

TCRdb reprocessed the reads with MiXCR, giving one entry per CDR3 protein. Of some 30,000 distinct CDR3 sequences listed, around 19% were seen once; the top ten hold roughly 80%. This clonotype was sampled from a human donor in good health (CMV status not recorded). Some clones in this sample may be carry-over from other donors' samples. This chain links TRBV10-3 with TRBJ2-5; 12 bases are a match to TRBD2. Here the sequenced sample was CD8+ T cells from cultured PBMCs, taken from culture after CMV antigen stimulation. CDR3 bases: TGTGCCATCAGTGAGCTAGCGGGAGGGCCAGAGGAAGAGACCCAGTACTTC. Its protein product is CAISELAGGPEEETQYF.